Listed here are 28 T cell receptor beta chains from one sample, sequenced in a study of blood T cell repertoires in COVID-19. Clones were read by immunoSEQ multiplex PCR, and TCRdb kept only the in-frame ones, dropping some. Here the sample spans 330,000 or so clones, over 75% being singletons. Sequencing used PBMCs or T cells enriched from blood (not recorded which). These receptors originate from a man aged 25-40 years who had recovered from COVID-19.

This chain joins TRBV6-5 and TRBJ2-3; D gene unclear. Trimming shortened V by 5 bases and J by 4 bases, and 13 bases separated the two germline ends. The CDR3 has 14 residues. Germline lookup yields CDR1 MNHEY and CDR2 SVGAGI. The CDR3 region has the DNA TGTGCCAGCAGTCTTCGGCGGCCCCCAGATACGCAGTATTTT. Amino acid sequence: CASSLRRPPDTQYF.

V usage is TRBV7-9 and J usage is TRBJ1-4; TRBD1 is a possible D gene (5 bases). The CDR3 covers 14 residues. V dropped 4 bases and J dropped 8 bases, with 14 bases sitting between them. Germline-derived CDR1 and CDR2 are SEHNR and FQNEAQ (reference sequence). CDR3 sequence (DNA): TGTGCCAGCAGCTCCTCGCAGGGAGGGGAAAAACTGTTTTTT. Translated: CASSSSQGGEKLFF. Looking up the rest from reference TRBV7-9 and TRBJ1-4 gives the full variable domain: DTGVSQNPRHKITKRGQNVTFRCDPISEHNRLYWYRQTLGQGPEFLTYFQNEAQLEKSRLLSDRFSAERPKGSFSTLEIQRTEQGDSAMYLCASSSSQGGEKLFFGSGTQLSVL.

This chain links TRBV9 with TRBJ2-3, with 7 bases matching TRBD2. The CDR3 totals 14 residues. Germline V gene data show CDR1 as SGDLS and CDR2 as YYNGEE. V was clipped by 4 bases and J by 5 bases; unmatched bases: 7. The CDR3: CASSTLARGDTQYF. The CDR3 DNA follows: TGTGCCAGCAGCACACTAGCGCGGGGAGATACGCAGTATTTT.

The chain uses TRBV5-4 and TRBJ2-3; D gene unclear. Looked up from germline, CDR1 is SGHNT and CDR2 is YYREEE (reference sequence). This CDR3 contains 17 residues. The V gene lost 0 bases and the J gene lost 0 bases, with 14 bases spanning the gap. In nucleotides, the CDR3 is TGTGCCAGCAGCTTGGATCCGGCTCAGGCTAGCACAGATACGCAGTATTTT. Encoded protein: CASSLDPAQASTDTQYF.

This rearrangement joins TRBV7-2 to TRBJ2-5, with 9 bases lining up with TRBD2. Trimming took 5 bases from V and 5 from J; bases not matched to a gene: 6. The germline CDR1 and CDR2 sequences are SGHTA and FQGNSA. This CDR3 contains 14 residues. In nucleotides, the CDR3 is TGTGCCAGCAGCACGCGGGGGGGCGAGGAGACCCAGTACTTC. Protein sequence: CASSTRGGEETQYF.

The V gene is TRBV11-2, the J gene TRBJ2-2; a possible D gene is TRBD2 (6 bases). Trimming removed 3 bases from V and 6 bases from J, with 11 bases in between. Germline values: CDR1 SGHAT, CDR2 FQNNGV. The CDR3 contains 14 residues. The CDR3 coding sequence is TGTGCCAGCAGCTTCACCGGAGGGCCCGGGGAGCTGTTTTTT. Translated, it gives CASSFTGGPGELFF.

CDR3 residues: CASSIWTGEKYGYTF. As DNA, the CDR3 is TGTGCCAGCAGCATATGGACAGGGGAAAAATATGGCTACACCTTC. The chain has TRBV7-9 and TRBJ1-2; 9 bases match TRBD1. The CDR3 length is 15 residues. J lost 5 bases, V lost 5 bases, and 9 bases had no gene match. Germline V gene sequence: CDR1 SEHNR, CDR2 FQNEAQ (reference sequence).

The chain joins TRBV27 to TRBJ2-7; tentative D call: TRBD1 (5 bases). This CDR3 is built from 13 residues. Germline V gene sequence: CDR1 MNHEY, CDR2 SMNVEV (reference sequence). The V end lost 7 bases, the J end lost 3 bases, and 13 bases lay between the germline ends. The CDR3 loop reads CASKLQTVYEQYF. The CDR3 nucleotides read TGTGCCAGCAAGCTCCAGACAGTCTACGAGCAGTACTTC.

This clone was counted once. The gene calls are TRBV11-2 and TRBJ1-6, with a weak D call TRBD1 (6 bases). This CDR3 has 16 amino acids. CDR1 is SGHAT, CDR2 FQNNGV, per germline. Trimming removed 0 bases at V and 10 bases at J, with 16 bases between. Written as DNA, the CDR3 is TGTGCCAGCAGCTTAGAAGTGGCGGGGGGCTTGTCACCCCTCCACTTT. Its protein is CASSLEVAGGLSPLHF.

The chain links TRBV27 to TRBJ2-3; 15 bases are a match to TRBD2. The CDR3 length is 19 residues. With 2 bases clipped from V and 1 base from J, the junction kept 7 bases outside the gene matches. Germline CDR1 and CDR2: MNHEY and SMNVEV (reference sequence). The CDR3 reads CASSLLGLAGGGGTDTQYF. The DNA of the CDR3 is TGTGCCAGCAGTTTACTGGGACTAGCGGGGGGTGGAGGCACAGATACGCAGTATTTT.

The chain couples TRBV11-2 to TRBJ2-7, with 10 bases aligning to TRBD2. With V trimmed by 6 bases and J by 6 bases, 8 bases remained unmatched. Germline CDR1 reads SGHAT; CDR2 reads FQNNGV. This CDR3 region has 14 residues. CDR3 in amino acids: CASRRIAGGTEQYF. The CDR3 nucleotides are TGTGCCAGCAGGCGGATAGCGGGGGGCACCGAGCAGTACTTC.

V usage is TRBV11-2 and J usage is TRBJ1-5, with TRBD1 identical over 10 bases. Germline CDR1 SGHAT, CDR2 FQNNGV. This CDR3 is 16 amino acids long. Losses at the gene ends were 5 bases for V and 8 bases for J; bases not matched to a gene: 12. Written as DNA, the CDR3 is TGTGCCAGCAGCCCATCCGGACAGGGGGTGAGGGAGCCCCAGCATTTT. Translation: CASSPSGQGVREPQHF.

For the CDR3, the DNA is TGTGCCAGTAGTATGGAGCGGGAATCGAACACCGGGGAGCTGTTTTTT. Encoded protein: CASSMERESNTGELFF. The chain carries TRBV19 and TRBJ2-2, with 7 bases matching TRBD2. The CDR3 is 16 amino acids. Germline CDR1 LNHDA, CDR2 SQIVND (reference sequence). V shed 3 bases, J shed 0 bases, and the junction held 4 bases outside the gene matches.

This clone was counted a few times. The chain combines TRBV2 with TRBJ1-4, with 7 bases matching TRBD1. Germline assignment: CDR1 SNHLY and CDR2 FYNNEI. The CDR3 covers 12 residues. V was clipped by 10 bases and J by 7 bases; unmatched bases: 6. The CDR3 loop reads CATSRDSEKLFF. The CDR3 nucleotides are TGTGCCACCAGCCGGGACAGTGAAAAACTGTTTTTT. The complete variable domain, with remaining parts taken from reference TRBV2 and TRBJ1-4, reads EPEVTQTPSHQVTQMGQEVILRCVPISNHLYFYWYRQILGQKVEFLVSFYNNEISEKSEIFDDQFSVERPDGSNFTLKIRSTKLEDSAMYFCATSRDSEKLFFGSGTQLSVL.

The chain combines TRBV5-1 with TRBJ2-2; 7 nucleotides line up with TRBD2. CDR1 SGHRS and CDR2 YFSETQ come from the germline V gene. The CDR3 consists of 16 residues. J was trimmed by 1 base and V by 0 bases; bases with no gene match: 3. CDR3 amino acids: CASSLATSVNTGELFF. Written as DNA, the CDR3 is TGCGCCAGCAGCTTGGCCACTAGCGTGAACACCGGGGAGCTGTTTTTT.

This clone was counted once. The V gene is TRBV5-1, the J gene TRBJ2-3, with 9 positions matching TRBD2. This CDR3 comprises 19 residues. V was clipped by 6 bases and J by 1 base; unmatched bases: 18. The germline gives CDR1 SGHRS, CDR2 YFSETQ. The CDR3 reads CASTVRGTSRVVGTDTQYF. CDR3 nucleotides: TGCGCCAGCACCGTGAGAGGGACTAGCAGGGTTGTGGGCACAGATACGCAGTATTTT.

Written as DNA, the CDR3 is TGTGCCAGCAGAGGCGGGGACAGGGGAAACGAAAAACTGTTTTTT. Translating it yields CASRGGDRGNEKLFF. The chain is built from TRBV28 and TRBJ1-4; TRBD1 matches at 10 bases. Germline CDR1 and CDR2: MDHEN and SYDVKM. The CDR3 is made up of 15 amino acids. V lost 6 bases, J lost 8 bases, and 9 bases stayed unmatched.

V gene TRBV12-3 or TRBV12-4 combines with J gene TRBJ2-7; 7 bases agree with TRBD1. V lost 3 bases, J lost 11 bases, and 4 bases stayed unmatched. The length of the CDR3 is 11 residues. CDR3 sequence reads: CASSLARGKYF. The CDR3 DNA reads as TGTGCCAGCAGTTTGGCCAGGGGGAAGTACTTC.

The V and J genes are TRBV9 and TRBJ2-1; D ambiguous. Germline V gene lookup returns CDR1 SGDLS and CDR2 YYNGEE. The V end lost 0 bases, the J end lost 5 bases, and 12 bases lay between the germline ends. CDR3 length: 15 amino acids. The CDR3 is CASSVARRVDNEQFF. The CDR3, as DNA: TGTGCCAGCAGCGTAGCACGGAGAGTCGACAATGAGCAGTTCTTC.

The V and J genes are TRBV6-4 and TRBJ1-5; no definite D call. The CDR3 loop spans 12 amino acids. Deletions cut 2 bases from V and 4 bases from J, with 3 bases between. Germline CDR1 and CDR2: MRHNA and SNTAGT. The CDR3 DNA follows: TGTGCCAGCAGTGACCAAAATCAGCCCCAGCATTTT. As protein: CASSDQNQPQHF.

The rearrangement joins TRBV11-3 to TRBJ2-1; TRBD2 is a possible D gene (7 bases). Germline lookup yields CDR1 SGHNT and CDR2 YENEEA. The germline V and J ends were trimmed by 2 bases and 4 bases, with 12 bases remaining between them. The CDR3 extends over 15 amino acids. This CDR3 is CASSLRGAHYNEQFF. In nucleotides, the CDR3 is TGTGCCAGCAGCTTACGGGGGGCCCATTACAATGAGCAGTTCTTC.

This chain uses TRBV11-2 with TRBJ2-1; D perhaps matches TRBD1 (6 bases). Trimming shortened V by 5 bases and J by 7 bases, and 12 bases separated the two germline ends. From germline, CDR1 is SGHAT and CDR2 FQNNGV. This CDR3 is built from 13 residues. The DNA of the CDR3 is TGTGCCAGCAGCACTTGGGGGCGAAATGAGCAGTTCTTC. Translating gives CASSTWGRNEQFF.

This chain joins TRBV10-3 and TRBJ1-4; D gene unclear. CDR1 and CDR2 (germline): ENHRY, SYGVKD. CDR3 length: 16 residues. V was pared by 0 bases and J by 3 bases, with 11 bases between. CDR3: CAISESSAVPNEKLFF. In DNA form, the CDR3 reads TGTGCCATCAGTGAGTCTAGTGCGGTGCCTAATGAAAAACTGTTTTTT.

The chain joins TRBV19 to TRBJ1-2; TRBD1 matches at 9 bases. The V and J ends lost 5 bases and 8 bases, in that order; junction bases with no gene match: 18. The CDR3 length is 17 residues. Germline-derived CDR1 and CDR2 are LNHDA and SQIVND (reference sequence). The CDR3 DNA reads TGTGCCAGTAGTTCTCCCCCCGGGACAGGGTTAGCTCGGGGCTACACCTTC. It is translated as CASSSPPGTGLARGYTF. Combining the CDR3 with reference TRBV19 and TRBJ1-2 gives the whole variable domain DGGITQSPKYLFRKEGQNVTLSCEQNLNHDAMYWYRQDPGQGLRLIYYSQIVNDFQKGDIAEGYSVSREKKESFPLTVTSAQKNPTAFYLCASSSPPGTGLARGYTFGSGTRLTVV.

The genes are TRBV30 and TRBJ1-5, with TRBD1 as a possible D gene (6 bases). CDR1 is GTSNPN and CDR2 is SVGIG in the germline V gene (reference sequence). The CDR3 has 15 residues. V dropped 4 bases and J dropped 3 bases, with 16 bases sitting between them. DNA for the CDR3: TGTGCCTGGACCCTCATGGGACAACTCAATCAGCCCCAGCATTTT. It translates to CAWTLMGQLNQPQHF.

This chain links TRBV10-3 with TRBJ2-7, with 7 bases aligning to TRBD1. The CDR3 has 16 amino acids. The J segment lost 2 bases and the V segment lost 2 bases, leaving 9 bases of the junction unmatched. CDR1 ENHRY and CDR2 SYGVKD come from the germline V gene. The CDR3 protein is CAISEPDRVQPYEQYF. DNA of the CDR3: TGTGCCATCAGTGAGCCAGACAGGGTCCAGCCCTACGAGCAGTACTTC.

The chain carries TRBV19 and TRBJ1-1; D possibly corresponds to TRBD1 (5 bases). V was shortened by 5 bases and J by 6 bases, with 19 bases between the two germline ends. Germline lookup yields CDR1 LNHDA and CDR2 SQIVND (reference sequence). The CDR3 has 15 residues. This CDR3 is CASSLGGRFSPEAFF. The CDR3 DNA is TGTGCCAGTAGTCTCGGGGGAAGATTCTCCCCTGAAGCTTTCTTT.

The J gene is TRBJ2-5, the V gene TRBV2; the D gene is possibly TRBD1 (5 bases). The CDR3 length is 13 residues. Germline V gives CDR1 SNHLY, CDR2 FYNNEI. With 5 bases removed from V and 7 bases from J, the gap between germline ends came to 14 bases. The CDR3 DNA is TGTGCCAGCAGTCGAGATCCAAGGGGGACCCAGTACTTC. Translating gives CASSRDPRGTQYF.